The clone carrying this TCR beta chain was seen many times. The antigen is unknown. CDR3 length: 13 amino acids. In germline, CDR1 is SGHTA, CDR2 FQGNSA. Losses at the gene ends were 3 bases for V and 6 bases for J; bases not matched to a gene: 3. The record originates from a study of T cells after posttransplantation cyclophosphamide. Study-level results: Skin or GI-infiltrating T cells shared few TRB sequences with blood. Later blood repertoires were often dominated by clones from the donor CD8+ memory compartment. Recipient CMV seropositivity and CMV reactivation strongly tracked TRB clonality.

Cyclophosphamide on days +3 and +4 followed busulfan-fludarabine conditioning and a marrow graft. The table came from immunoSEQ multiplex PCR; TCRdb's copy has only in-frame clones and leaves some out. Singletons are absent from the sample, which has roughly 12,000 clones. The chain carries TRBV7-2 and TRBJ2-7; 9 bases fit TRBD1. The sequence derives from a female patient between 40 and 55 years old who received an allogeneic stem cell transplant from a related donor, was CMV-positive, and had acute GVHD only. Some T cells may originate from the graft donor. The sample here was PBMCs, taken after allogeneic stem cell transplant with posttransplant cyclophosphamide. The DNA for the CDR3 is TGTGCCAGCAGCTTTCGGACAGGGGCCGAGCAGTACGTC. The encoded protein is CASSFRTGAEQYV.